The 5 T cell receptor beta chains below all came from one sample that was sequenced in a study of CD8 T cells in ankylosing spondylitis (dated by TCRdb to the late 2010s). The library relied on 5' RACE. Sequencing instrument: Illumina HiSeq 2500. TCRdb reran the public reads through fastp at Q25 and MiXCR, keeping productive beta chains. Under each unique CDR3 protein, matching rows form one entry showing the most common genes and DNA. The sample table holds around 130,000 distinct CDR3 sequences, of which roughly 13% were seen once. The ten largest make up just under 3% of the sample. Sequenced material: blood, either unsorted or a sorted T cell fraction (not recorded which). The origin of the receptors is a female donor with ankylosing spondylitis or in good health (not recorded which).

The J gene is TRBJ2-7, the V gene TRBV6-1, with TRBD2 matching over 11 bases. V was pared by 5 bases and J by 0 bases, with 6 bases of the junction left unmatched. The CDR3 has 16 amino acids. Germline CDR1 is MNHNS and CDR2 is SASEGT. This chain's CDR3 is CASSLAGGKFSYEQYF. The CDR3 bases are TGTGCCAGCAGTCTAGCGGGGGGCAAATTCTCCTACGAGCAGTACTTC.

This clonotype showed up just a few times. The J gene is TRBJ2-3, the V gene TRBV6-5; tentative D call: TRBD1 (6 bases). Between the trimmed V and J ends, which lost 2 bases and 8 bases, there was a span of 11 bases. Germline V gene sequence: CDR1 MNHEY, CDR2 SVGAGI. The CDR3 totals 13 residues. CDR3 sequence (DNA): TGTGCCAGCAGTTACGACCAGGGGACTACGCAGTATTTT. Its protein product is CASSYDQGTTQYF.

The chain recombines TRBV19 with TRBJ2-7; either TRBD1 or TRBD2 may fit D (5 bases each). From germline, CDR1 is LNHDA and CDR2 SQIVND (reference sequence). V gave up 5 bases and J gave up 3 bases, with 8 bases separating them. The CDR3 spans 12 residues. The CDR3, as DNA: TGTGCCAGTAGTTGGGACGGCTACGAGCAGTACTTC. Residues: CASSWDGYEQYF.

In regard to this clonotype: At one boundary the junction diverges from the germline segment, which might be a read error. J is TRBJ2-3 and V is TRBV4-1, with TRBD2 matching 9 bases. Germline V gives CDR1 MGHRA, CDR2 YSYEKL. This CDR3 spans 15 amino acids. CDR3 region: CASSQAGGETDTQYF. CDR3 coding DNA: TGCGCCAGTAGCCAAGCGGGAGGAGAGACAGATACGCAGTATTTT.

In its sample, this clonotype was seen many times. The CDR3 sequence: CSARVPAGGGDIQYF. The CDR3, as DNA: TGCAGTGCTAGAGTTCCAGCGGGGGGGGGAGACATTCAGTACTTC. The chain is built from TRBV20-1 and TRBJ2-4; TRBD2 agrees at 10 bases. Germline V gene sequence: CDR1 DFQATT, CDR2 SNEGSKA (reference sequence). The CDR3 spans 15 residues. With V trimmed by 1 base and J by 8 bases, 8 bases remained unmatched.